This is a list of T cell receptor beta chains from one sample in a study of blood T cell repertoires in COVID-19. The data were produced by immunoSEQ multiplex PCR, yet TCRdb's version contains in-frame clones alone and is incomplete. The profile covers some 180,000 clones, with 70% to 90% appearing a single time and approximately 23% taken by the ten largest. Sequencing was performed on PBMCs or T cells enriched from blood (not recorded which). Receptor source: a middle-aged woman in a cohort exposed to, infected with or recovered from COVID-19 (not recorded which). Each CDR3 is given with its conserved first and last residue. The D gene is left open where the match is weak. Expanded clones get a size class; other rows say once, few or many, or leave the size out.

v_call	clone_size	d_call	j_call	cdr3_nt	cdr3_aa
TRBV5-4	.	.	TRBJ2-1	TGTGCCAGCAGCTTGCCAGGGCCGGCCTACAATGAGCAGTTCTTC	CASSLPGPAYNEQFF
TRBV28	.	.	TRBJ2-1	TGTGCCAGCAGGGGAGCGGCGGGGCTGGTCAATGAGCAGTTCTTC	CASRGAAGLVNEQFF
TRBV28	.	.	TRBJ1-2	TGTGCCAGCAGTACCGAGCAGGGTTATGGCTACACCTTC	CASSTEQGYGYTF
TRBV21-1	.	.	TRBJ2-5	TGTGCCAGCAGCACAATAAAAACGGAGCGGGAACAAGAGACCCAGTACTTC	CASSTIKTEREQETQYF
TRBV15	.	TRBD1	TRBJ2-7	TGTGCCACCAGCAGAGAATTAAAATCGACAGGGAAAGGCTACGAGCAGTACTTC	CATSRELKSTGKGYEQYF
TRBV13	.	TRBD1	TRBJ1-1	TGTGCCAGCAGCCAGGGACAGGGGCGCACTGAAGCTTTCTTT	CASSQGQGRTEAFF
TRBV6-2/TRBV6-3	.	.	TRBJ1-1	TGTGCCAGCAGTTACGGGACACTGAACACTGAAGCTTTCTTT	CASSYGTLNTEAFF
TRBV2	.	.	TRBJ2-1	TGTGCCAGCAGTATTTTCCGGGAAACAACCTACAATGAGCAGTTCTTC	CASSIFRETTYNEQFF
TRBV24-1	.	.	TRBJ1-5	TGTGCCACCAGTGGGGTGGGGGCCTCGGATCAGCCCCAGCATTTT	CATSGVGASDQPQHF
TRBV25-1	few	.	TRBJ1-1	.	CASILGAKAFF
TRBV6-5	.	.	TRBJ1-2	TGTGCCAGCAGTTTAAGGCAGGGTAACTATGGCTACACCTTC	CASSLRQGNYGYTF